This T cell receptor (beta chain) was found in a study of blood T cell repertoires in COVID-19. About the study: Acute and convalescent COVID-19 samples came from the United States, Italy and Spain.

As processed by the authors: Amplification from reference gene primers served as the basis for estimated nucleated cell counts. Assay: immunoSEQ multiplex PCR; the TCRdb copy retains only in-frame clones and omits some. D and trimming were read from the DNA, whereas the V and J calls and clone size are those reported in that table. The sample includes around 140,000 clones, about 87% of them seen just once. Donors were grouped by their self-reported clinical history. The germline gives CDR1 MNHEY, CDR2 SVGAGI. This CDR3 contains 11 residues. Trimming removed 8 bases from V and 3 bases from J, with 8 bases in between.

This clonotype was obtained from a man aged 55-75 years who had recovered from COVID-19. What was sequenced was PBMCs or T cells enriched from blood (not recorded which). V and J are TRBV6-5 and TRBJ2-7, with a tentative D call TRBD2 (5 bases). The CDR3, as DNA: TGTGCCAGCCCACGGGGCTACGAGCAGTACTTC. Its translation: CASPRGYEQYF.